Listed here are 25 T cell receptor beta chains from one sample, sequenced in a study of shared clonotypes between healthy human individuals. Generated by immunoSEQ multiplex PCR, the TCRdb table keeps only in-frame clones and is missing some. Among 2 million to 2.5 million clones listed, around 90% were seen once. The sequencing input was naive CD4+ T cells from PBMCs. Specified subset: CD45RA+ positively selected. All receptors derive from a man aged 18 to 35 in good health. Some clones in this sample may be carry-over from other donors' samples.

CDR3 sequence: CASSLDRLPYEQYF. The CDR3 coding sequence is TGTGCCAGCAGCCTAGACAGGCTACCCTACGAGCAGTACTTC. The rearrangement links TRBV7-3 to TRBJ2-7, with TRBD1 as a possible D gene (6 bases). V gave up 5 bases and J gave up 2 bases, with 13 bases separating them. Germline CDR1 is SGHTA and CDR2 is FQGTGA. The length of the CDR3 is 14 residues.

This chain joins TRBV7-3 and TRBJ2-1; D gene ambiguous. This CDR3 has 15 residues. Germline V gene lookup returns CDR1 SGHTA and CDR2 FQGTGA. Deletions cut 2 bases from V and 2 bases from J, with 10 bases between. DNA of the CDR3: TGTGCCAGCAGCTTAGTAGCTGTCCCCTACAATGAGCAGTTCTTC. This encodes CASSLVAVPYNEQFF.

This CDR3 is CAARRGGTDTQYF. CDR3 nucleotides: TGTGCCGCGCGGCGTGGGGGGACAGATACGCAGTATTTT. The V gene is TRBV6-5, the J gene TRBJ2-3, with D possibly being TRBD2 (6 bases). Germline CDR1 and CDR2: MNHEY and SVGAGI. The CDR3 loop spans 13 amino acids. Trimming took 11 bases from V and 3 from J, leaving 15 bases between them.

The chain has TRBV7-3 and TRBJ2-1; D is ambiguous. The CDR3 runs to 15 residues. V shed 2 bases and J shed 0 bases, with 8 bases lying between them. Germline V lookup: CDR1 SGHTA, CDR2 FQGTGA. CDR3 bases: TGTGCCAGCAGCTTAGATACGGGCTCCTACAATGAGCAGTTCTTC. It translates to CASSLDTGSYNEQFF. The full variable domain, rest sourced from reference TRBV7-3 and TRBJ2-1, is GAGVSQTPSNKVTEKGKYVELRCDPISGHTALYWYRQSLGQGPEFLIYFQGTGAADDSGLPNDRFFAVRPEGSVSTLKIQRTERGDSAVYLCASSLDTGSYNEQFFGPGTRLTVL.

This sequence joins TRBV6-6 and TRBJ1-6; the D is unclear. The CDR3 length is 15 residues. V was shortened by 2 bases and J by 7 bases, with 12 bases between the two germline ends. CDR1 and CDR2 (germline): MNHNY, SVGAGI (reference sequence). For the CDR3, the DNA is TGTGCCAGCAGTTACGAGGTGTTGCGCAATTCACCCCTCCACTTT. It specifies CASSYEVLRNSPLHF.

This rearrangement joins TRBV5-1 to TRBJ2-7; D unclear. Germline V lookup: CDR1 SGHRS, CDR2 YFSETQ. This CDR3 region has 12 residues. Trimming removed 5 bases from V and 2 bases from J, with 8 bases in between. The CDR3 bases are TGCGCCAGCAGTCAAGACACCTACGAGCAGTACTTC. Residues: CASSQDTYEQYF.

V usage is TRBV6-1 and J usage is TRBJ2-3, with D hard to call. The V gene lost 5 bases and the J gene lost 3 bases, with 9 bases spanning the gap. Germline V gene lookup returns CDR1 MNHNS and CDR2 SASEGT. The CDR3 has 13 amino acids. CDR3 in DNA: TGTGCCAGCAGTACGTTCGCGACAGATACGCAGTATTTT. As protein: CASSTFATDTQYF.

V is TRBV28 and J is TRBJ1-2; D is possibly TRBD1 (5 bases). Germline assignment: CDR1 MDHEN and CDR2 SYDVKM. V was shortened by 1 base and J by 11 bases, with 17 bases between the two germline ends. The CDR3 contains 14 residues. CDR3 amino acids: CASSLSTAILAYTF. DNA for the CDR3: TGTGCCAGCAGTTTATCGACAGCTATATTGGCTTACACCTTC.

This clone was seen a few times. The rearrangement uses TRBV20-1 and TRBJ1-2; D is unresolved. The CDR3 length is 11 residues. V lost 6 bases and J 9 bases, leaving 14 bases between the germline ends. Germline V gene data show CDR1 as DFQATT and CDR2 as SNEGSKA (reference sequence). This CDR3 reads CSADSTGSYTF. The CDR3 DNA follows: TGCAGTGCCGACTCTACGGGTAGCTACACCTTC.

About this clone itself: The identical CDR3 is also encoded by other nucleotide sequences in the sample. V usage is TRBV5-1 and J usage is TRBJ1-4, with no clear D. Trimming cost V 1 base and J 8 bases, with 12 bases left between them. Per germline, CDR1 SGHRS and CDR2 YFSETQ. The CDR3 is 14 amino acids. The CDR3 region is CASSLTGPGEKLFF. In DNA, the CDR3 is TGCGCCAGCAGCTTGACCGGGCCAGGAGAAAAACTGTTTTTT.

A note on this clone: The same CDR3 is also encoded by other DNA sequences in this sample. The chain couples TRBV28 to TRBJ2-7; D may be TRBD2 (6 bases). The CDR3 covers 14 residues. Trimming left V 6 bases short and J 2 bases short, with 14 bases between. Germline assignment: CDR1 MDHEN and CDR2 SYDVKM. In nucleotides, the CDR3 is TGTGCCAGCAGCCTGGGGGGACTTGCCTACGAGCAGTACTTC. Its protein is CASSLGGLAYEQYF.

For this clone: The same CDR3 can be traced to other DNA sequences in this sample. This sequence joins TRBV6-5 and TRBJ2-7; 8 nucleotides match TRBD1. CDR1 is MNHEY and CDR2 is SVGAGI in the germline V gene. The J segment lost 0 bases and the V segment lost 2 bases, leaving 3 bases of the junction unmatched. The CDR3 is made up of 15 amino acids. The CDR3 loop reads CASSYSGQGSYEQYF. CDR3 DNA: TGTGCCAGCAGTTACAGCGGACAGGGCTCCTACGAGCAGTACTTC.

Note on this clone: This specimen includes other DNA sequences encoding the same CDR3. V gene TRBV7-6 combines with J gene TRBJ2-7; unclear D gene. CDR3 size: 14 residues. The V end was cut by 1 base, the J end by 0 bases, with 7 bases between. Germline V gene lookup returns CDR1 SGHVS and CDR2 FNYEAQ. The CDR3 loop reads CASSLVTDSYEQYF. The CDR3 DNA is TGTGCCAGCAGCTTAGTCACTGACTCCTACGAGCAGTACTTC.

This clone was counted once. The V call is TRBV5-5, the J call TRBJ2-7, with 8 bases fitting TRBD1. Germline CDR1 is SGHKS and CDR2 is YYEKEE (reference sequence). This CDR3 has 15 amino acids. The J segment lost 1 base and the V segment lost 4 bases, leaving 7 bases of the junction unmatched. CDR3 in DNA: TGTGCCAGCAGCCGGGGGACAGGAGTTTCCTACGAGCAGTACTTC. It is translated as CASSRGTGVSYEQYF.

The chain recombines TRBV4-1 with TRBJ2-2; 10 positions match TRBD1. The germline CDR1 and CDR2 sequences are MGHRA and YSYEKL. The CDR3 sequence is 17 residues long. V shed 3 bases, J shed 6 bases, and the junction held 10 bases outside the gene matches. CDR3 residues: CASSQRGTGEAPGELFF. CDR3 nucleotide sequence: TGCGCCAGCAGCCAGCGAGGGACAGGGGAGGCCCCCGGGGAGCTGTTTTTT.

The genes are TRBV29-1 and TRBJ1-4, with 9 bases fitting TRBD1. The CDR3 has 13 residues. Germline V gives CDR1 SQVTM, CDR2 ANQGSEA. Unmatched junction bases numbered 7, after V lost 7 bases and J lost 7 bases. CDR3 in DNA: TGCAGCGCCAGACAGGGGGGTTCTGAAAAACTGTTTTTT. This translates into CSARQGGSEKLFF.

This chain links TRBV7-9 with TRBJ2-7; 8 bases line up with TRBD2. From germline, CDR1 is SEHNR and CDR2 FQNEAQ (reference sequence). CDR3 length: 14 residues. The V and J ends lost 5 bases and 2 bases, in that order; junction bases with no gene match: 5. This CDR3 is CASSPRGGTYEQYF. The CDR3 DNA reads TGTGCCAGCAGCCCCCGCGGGGGGACCTACGAGCAGTACTTC.

Concerning this clone itself: Other nucleotide sequences from this sample produce the same CDR3. The rearrangement links TRBV7-3 to TRBJ2-2, with D perhaps TRBD1 (6 bases). V lost 1 base to trimming and J lost 0 bases, with 12 bases between them. This CDR3 has 17 amino acids. Germline-derived CDR1 and CDR2 are SGHTA and FQGTGA. CDR3 bases: TGTGCCAGCAGCTTAAGGGCCGGGACAACGAACACCGGGGAGCTGTTTTTT. Amino acid sequence: CASSLRAGTTNTGELFF.

The chain has TRBV5-6 and TRBJ2-1; D gene unclear. Trimming removed 1 base from V and 7 bases from J, with 9 bases in between. Germline V gene lookup returns CDR1 SGHDT and CDR2 YYEEEE. The CDR3 extends over 13 amino acids. CDR3 DNA sequence: TGTGCCAGCAGCTTGACCTTGGGGAATGAGCAGTTCTTC. It specifies CASSLTLGNEQFF.

The chain couples TRBV7-8 to TRBJ2-2; TRBD1 matches 11 bases. The V and J ends lost 4 bases and 2 bases, in that order; junction bases with no gene match: 15. The germline V gene encodes CDR1 SGHVS and CDR2 FQNEAQ. CDR3 length equals 20 residues. This CDR3 reads CASSYKTSGTGGLNTGELFF. CDR3 bases: TGTGCCAGCAGCTATAAAACCTCCGGGACAGGGGGTTTAAACACCGGGGAGCTGTTTTTT.

The CDR3 region has the DNA TGCGCCAGCAGCCTGGGATTCGGGAGACAGACCCAGTACTTC. Residues: CASSLGFGRQTQYF. The chain carries TRBV5-1 and TRBJ2-5, with D possibly being TRBD2 (6 bases). The CDR3 length is 14 residues. Trimming took 4 bases from V and 6 from J, leaving 16 bases between them. In germline, CDR1 is SGHRS, CDR2 YFSETQ.

Of note for this clone: This same CDR3 is encoded by further DNA sequences in the sample. The rearrangement joins TRBV27 to TRBJ2-1; 12 nucleotides line up with TRBD2. The CDR3 length is 18 residues. Germline V gives CDR1 MNHEY, CDR2 SMNVEV (reference sequence). J was trimmed by 4 bases and V by 6 bases; bases with no gene match: 13. The CDR3 spells CASSFKPGLAGDYNEQFF. The CDR3 DNA reads TGTGCCAGCAGCTTCAAACCGGGACTAGCGGGCGATTACAATGAGCAGTTCTTC.

J is TRBJ1-2 and V is TRBV5-8, with D possibly matching TRBD1 (5 bases). CDR1 and CDR2 from the germline V gene are SGHTS and YDEGEE. The CDR3 length is 14 residues. Trimming cost V 5 bases and J 5 bases, with 16 bases left between them. The CDR3 region has the DNA TGTGCCAGCAGACGTCCCGGGACGGCATATGGCTACACCTTC. It translates to CASRRPGTAYGYTF.

V and J are TRBV5-1 and TRBJ2-2; D is possibly TRBD1 or TRBD2 (5 bases each). CDR1 is SGHRS and CDR2 is YFSETQ in the germline V gene. Trimming cost V 4 bases and J 7 bases, with 17 bases left between them. The CDR3 covers 15 residues. In DNA form, the CDR3 reads TGCGCCAGCAGCCCGGGAATAGGGACGGACGGGGAGCTGTTTTTT. Translation: CASSPGIGTDGELFF.

V usage is TRBV5-1 and J usage is TRBJ2-7, with 7 bases identical to TRBD2. V was clipped by 7 bases and J by 3 bases; unmatched bases: 13. Germline V CDR1 and CDR2: SGHRS, YFSETQ. The CDR3 extends over 15 amino acids. The CDR3 DNA reads TGCGCCAGCGGGCGGGAGCCCACGGAACTCTACGAGCAGTACTTC. This gives the protein CASGREPTELYEQYF.